The source of this T cell receptor (beta chain) is a study of blood T cell repertoires in COVID-19. Turning to the study itself: PBMCs, B-cell-depleted T cells, or T cells were the source of the cDNA or gDNA that made up the material.

V lost 4 bases and J lost 7, with 17 bases in between. The CDR3 totals 15 residues. Germline CDR1 and CDR2: KGHSH and LQKENI. Authors' methods: Nucleated cell number was recorded as an estimate derived from reference gene primer amplification. Using immunoSEQ multiplex PCR, the repertoire was profiled, and TCRdb retains in-frame clones only, with some absent. D and trimming come from the DNA, and the V and J calls and clone size come from that table. The sample has 130,000 to 150,000 clones, 75% to 85% seen once; the top ten hold about 5%. The source is a woman aged 70-85 years with COVID-19, enrolled during active disease. Sequencing input: peripheral blood. This sequence joins TRBV18 and TRBJ1-5; possibly TRBD1 for D (6 bases). The CDR3 DNA reads TGTGCCAGCTCACAAGAGGGCAGGGGAGAACAGCCCCAGCATTTT. This encodes CASSQEGRGEQPQHF. Full variable domain (rest looked up from reference TRBV18 and TRBJ1-5): NAGVMQNPRHLVRRRGQEARLRCSPMKGHSHVYWYRQLPEEGLKFMVYLQKENIIDESGMPKERFSAEFPKEGPSILRIQQVVRGDSAAYFCASSQEGRGEQPQHFGDGTRLSIL.